These 3 T cell receptor beta chains were sequenced from one sample in a study of cytomegalovirus exposure and HLA in healthy donors. Sequenced by immunoSEQ multiplex PCR; TCRdb stores in-frame clones only, minus some. The sample carries about 140,000 clones, roughly 79% recorded once. The specimen sequenced was PBMCs. The source is a man aged 30 to 39 in good health and CMV-seropositive.

The gene calls are TRBV2 and TRBJ1-1, with a weak D call TRBD1 (5 bases). Between the trimmed V and J ends, which lost 5 bases and 1 base, there was a span of 8 bases. The V gene's germline CDR1 is SNHLY and CDR2 FYNNEI. This CDR3 region has 13 residues. For the CDR3, the DNA is TGTGCCAGCAGTTTTACAGGGAACACTGAAGCTTTCTTT. It encodes CASSFTGNTEAFF.

The chain couples TRBV6-5 to TRBJ2-7, with TRBD2 matching 10 bases. The V gene end was trimmed by 8 bases and the J gene end by 6 bases; junction bases not matched to a gene: 10. The CDR3 spans 14 residues. Germline CDR1 is MNHEY and CDR2 is SVGAGI. The CDR3 DNA is TGTGCCAGCGGAAAGCGGGGGGGACTATTCGAGCAGTACTTC. Encoded protein: CASGKRGGLFEQYF.

Here the CDR3 DNA reads TGTGCCAGCAGCTTAGTACAGGGGAGCAATCAGCCCCAGCATTTT. It specifies CASSLVQGSNQPQHF. The chain uses TRBV7-9 and TRBJ1-5, with 7 bases aligning to TRBD1. The germline gives CDR1 SEHNR, CDR2 FQNEAQ (reference sequence). This CDR3 is 15 amino acids long. Losses at the gene ends were 1 base for V and 1 base for J; bases not matched to a gene: 1. The complete variable domain, with remaining parts taken from reference TRBV7-9 and TRBJ1-5, reads DTGVSQNPRHKITKRGQNVTFRCDPISEHNRLYWYRQTLGQGPEFLTYFQNEAQLEKSRLLSDRFSAERPKGSFSTLEIQRTEQGDSAMYLCASSLVQGSNQPQHFGDGTRLSIL.